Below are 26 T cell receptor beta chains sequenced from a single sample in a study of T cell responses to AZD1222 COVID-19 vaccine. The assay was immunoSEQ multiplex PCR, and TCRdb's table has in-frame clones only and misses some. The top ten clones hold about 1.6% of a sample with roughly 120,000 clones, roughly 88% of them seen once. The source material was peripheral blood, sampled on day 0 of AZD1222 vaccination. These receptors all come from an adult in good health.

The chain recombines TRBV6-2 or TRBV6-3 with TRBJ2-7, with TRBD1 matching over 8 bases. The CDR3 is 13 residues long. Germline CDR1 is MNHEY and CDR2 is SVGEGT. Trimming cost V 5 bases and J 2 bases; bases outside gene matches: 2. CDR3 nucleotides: TGTGCCAGCAGTAAGGGACAGGCCTACGAGCAGTACTTC. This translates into CASSKGQAYEQYF.

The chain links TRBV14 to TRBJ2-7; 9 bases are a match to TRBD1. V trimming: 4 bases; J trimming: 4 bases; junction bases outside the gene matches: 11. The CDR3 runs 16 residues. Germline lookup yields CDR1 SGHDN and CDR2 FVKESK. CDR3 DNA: TGTGCCAGCAGCCGACTTACCCCGGGACAGGGTTACGAGCAGTACTTC. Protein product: CASSRLTPGQGYEQYF.

CDR3 residues: CATSDLAAGSTDTQYF. The CDR3, as DNA: TGTGCCACCAGTGATTTAGCGGCGGGGAGCACAGATACGCAGTATTTT. This chain joins TRBV24-1 and TRBJ2-3, with D perhaps matching TRBD2 (6 bases). The CDR3 consists of 16 residues. The germline V and J ends were trimmed by 1 base and 0 bases, with 10 bases remaining between them. Germline assignment: CDR1 KGHDR and CDR2 SFDVKD.

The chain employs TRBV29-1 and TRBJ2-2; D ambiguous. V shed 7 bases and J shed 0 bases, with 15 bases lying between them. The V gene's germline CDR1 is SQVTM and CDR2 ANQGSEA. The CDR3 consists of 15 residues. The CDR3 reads CSALLGNANTGELFF. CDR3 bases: TGCAGCGCCCTACTGGGGAACGCGAACACCGGGGAGCTGTTTTTT.

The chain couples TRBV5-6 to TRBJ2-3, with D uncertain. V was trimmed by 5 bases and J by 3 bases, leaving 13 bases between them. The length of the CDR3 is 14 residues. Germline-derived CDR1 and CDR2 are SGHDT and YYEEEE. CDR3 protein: CASRPDPNTDTQYF. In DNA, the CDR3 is TGTGCCAGCAGGCCGGACCCGAATACAGATACGCAGTATTTT. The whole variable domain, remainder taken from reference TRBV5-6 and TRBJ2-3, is DAGVTQSPTHLIKTRGQQVTLRCSPKSGHDTVSWYQQALGQGPQFIFQYYEEEERQRGNFPDRFSGHQFPNYSSELNVNALLLGDSALYLCASRPDPNTDTQYFGPGTRLTVL.

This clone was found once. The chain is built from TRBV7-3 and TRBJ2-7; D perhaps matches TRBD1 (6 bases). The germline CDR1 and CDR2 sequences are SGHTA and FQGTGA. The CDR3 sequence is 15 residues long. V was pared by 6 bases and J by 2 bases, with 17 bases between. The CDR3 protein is CASRNGRGTTYEQYF. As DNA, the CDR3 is TGTGCCAGCAGGAACGGAAGGGGGACCACCTACGAGCAGTACTTC. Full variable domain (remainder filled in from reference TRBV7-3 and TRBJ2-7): GAGVSQTPSNKVTEKGKYVELRCDPISGHTALYWYRQSLGQGPEFLIYFQGTGAADDSGLPNDRFFAVRPEGSVSTLKIQRTERGDSAVYLCASRNGRGTTYEQYFGPGTRLTVT.

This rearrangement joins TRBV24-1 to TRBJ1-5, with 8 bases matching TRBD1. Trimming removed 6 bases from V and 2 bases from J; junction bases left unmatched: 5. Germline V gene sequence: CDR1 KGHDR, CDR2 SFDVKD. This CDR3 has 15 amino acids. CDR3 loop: CATSSQGAGNQPQHF. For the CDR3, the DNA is TGTGCCACCAGTTCCCAGGGGGCGGGCAATCAGCCCCAGCATTTT.

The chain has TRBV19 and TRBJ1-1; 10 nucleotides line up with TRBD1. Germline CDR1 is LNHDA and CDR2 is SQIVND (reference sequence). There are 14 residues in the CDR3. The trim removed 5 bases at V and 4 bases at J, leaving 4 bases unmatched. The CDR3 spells CASSFDRGPTEAFF. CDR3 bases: TGTGCCAGTAGTTTCGACAGGGGGCCCACTGAAGCTTTCTTT.

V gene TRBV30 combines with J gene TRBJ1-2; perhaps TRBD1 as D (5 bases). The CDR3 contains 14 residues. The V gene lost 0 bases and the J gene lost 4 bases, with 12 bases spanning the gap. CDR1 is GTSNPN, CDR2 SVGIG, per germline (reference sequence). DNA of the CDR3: TGTGCCTGGAGTGTGTCCAGGGCGACCTATGGCTACACCTTC. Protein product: CAWSVSRATYGYTF.

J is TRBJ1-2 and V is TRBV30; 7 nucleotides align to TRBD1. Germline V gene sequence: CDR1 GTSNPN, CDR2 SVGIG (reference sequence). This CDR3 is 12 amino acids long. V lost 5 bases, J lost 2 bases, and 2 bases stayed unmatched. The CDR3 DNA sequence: TGTGCCTGGCAACAGGGGAACTATGGCTACACCTTC. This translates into CAWQQGNYGYTF.

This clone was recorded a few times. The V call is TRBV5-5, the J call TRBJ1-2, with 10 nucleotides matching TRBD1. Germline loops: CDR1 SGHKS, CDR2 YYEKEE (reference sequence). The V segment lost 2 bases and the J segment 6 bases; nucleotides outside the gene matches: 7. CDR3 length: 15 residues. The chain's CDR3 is CASSLRQGAPDGYTF. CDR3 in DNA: TGTGCCAGCAGCTTACGACAGGGGGCCCCCGATGGCTACACCTTC.

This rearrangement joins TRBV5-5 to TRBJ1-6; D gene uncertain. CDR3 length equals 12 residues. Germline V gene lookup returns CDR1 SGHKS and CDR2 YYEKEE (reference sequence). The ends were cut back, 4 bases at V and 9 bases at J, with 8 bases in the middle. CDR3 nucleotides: TGTGCCAGCAGCCTCGACATTTCACCCCTCCACTTT. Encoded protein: CASSLDISPLHF.

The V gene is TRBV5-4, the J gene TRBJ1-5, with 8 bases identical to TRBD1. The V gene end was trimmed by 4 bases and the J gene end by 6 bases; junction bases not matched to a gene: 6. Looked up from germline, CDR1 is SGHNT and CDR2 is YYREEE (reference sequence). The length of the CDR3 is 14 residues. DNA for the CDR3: TGTGCCAGCAGCCCTAACAGGGGGGGTCAGCCCCAGCATTTT. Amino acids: CASSPNRGGQPQHF.

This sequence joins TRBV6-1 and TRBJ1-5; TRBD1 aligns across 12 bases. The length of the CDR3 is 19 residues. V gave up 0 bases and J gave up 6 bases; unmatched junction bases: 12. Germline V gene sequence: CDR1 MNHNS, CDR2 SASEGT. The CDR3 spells CASSEAQITGQGAFQPQHF. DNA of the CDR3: TGTGCCAGCAGTGAAGCGCAGATTACGGGACAGGGGGCATTTCAGCCCCAGCATTTT.

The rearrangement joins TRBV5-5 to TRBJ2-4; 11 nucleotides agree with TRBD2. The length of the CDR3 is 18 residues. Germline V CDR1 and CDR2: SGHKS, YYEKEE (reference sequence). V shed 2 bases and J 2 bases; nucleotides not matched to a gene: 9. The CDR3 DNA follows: TGTGCCAGCAGCTTCGTACTAGCGGGGGACCAACCCAAAAACATTCAGTACTTC. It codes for CASSFVLAGDQPKNIQYF.

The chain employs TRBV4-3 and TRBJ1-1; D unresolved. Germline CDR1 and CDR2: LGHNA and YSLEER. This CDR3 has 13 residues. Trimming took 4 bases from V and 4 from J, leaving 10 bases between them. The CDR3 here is CASSLSVGTEAFF. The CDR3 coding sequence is TGCGCCAGCAGCCTCTCCGTGGGCACTGAAGCTTTCTTT.

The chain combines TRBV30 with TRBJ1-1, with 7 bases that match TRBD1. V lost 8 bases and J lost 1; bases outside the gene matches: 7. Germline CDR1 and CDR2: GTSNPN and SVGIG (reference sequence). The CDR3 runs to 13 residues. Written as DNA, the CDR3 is TGTGCCACTCGACAGGGTCCGAACACTGAAGCTTTCTTT. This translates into CATRQGPNTEAFF. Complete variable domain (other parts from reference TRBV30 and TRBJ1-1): SQTIHQWPATLVQPVGSPLSLECTVEGTSNPNLYWYRQAAGRGLQLLFYSVGIGQISSEVPQNLSASRPQDRQFILSSKKLLLSDSGFYLCATRQGPNTEAFFGQGTRLTVV.

The CDR3 nucleotides are TGTGCCAGCAGCTTATCCTCCGGGAGGGGTGCAGATACGCAGTATTTT. Residues: CASSLSSGRGADTQYF. The chain recombines TRBV7-2 with TRBJ2-3; 8 positions match TRBD2. CDR1 and CDR2 from the germline V gene are SGHTA and FQGNSA. This CDR3 contains 16 residues. V lost 2 bases to trimming and J lost 4 bases; unmatched junction nucleotides: 8.

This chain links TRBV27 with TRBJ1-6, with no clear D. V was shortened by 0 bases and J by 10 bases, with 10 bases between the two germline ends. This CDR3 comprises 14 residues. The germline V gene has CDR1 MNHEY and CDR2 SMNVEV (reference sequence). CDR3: CASSLSGPGSPLHF. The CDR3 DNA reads TGTGCCAGCAGTTTATCGGGTCCGGGATCACCCCTCCACTTT.

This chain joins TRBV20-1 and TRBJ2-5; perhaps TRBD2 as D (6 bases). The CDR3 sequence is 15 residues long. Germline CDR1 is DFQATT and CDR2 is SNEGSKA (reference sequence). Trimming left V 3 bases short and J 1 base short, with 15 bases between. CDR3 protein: CSASPQRVIQETQYF. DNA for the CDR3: TGCAGTGCTAGTCCGCAGCGGGTGATCCAAGAGACCCAGTACTTC.

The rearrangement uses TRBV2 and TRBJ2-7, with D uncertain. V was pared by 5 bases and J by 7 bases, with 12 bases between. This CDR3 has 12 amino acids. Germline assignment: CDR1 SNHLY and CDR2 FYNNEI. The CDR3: CASSMIDVEQYF. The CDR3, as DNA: TGTGCCAGCAGTATGATCGACGTAGAGCAGTACTTC.

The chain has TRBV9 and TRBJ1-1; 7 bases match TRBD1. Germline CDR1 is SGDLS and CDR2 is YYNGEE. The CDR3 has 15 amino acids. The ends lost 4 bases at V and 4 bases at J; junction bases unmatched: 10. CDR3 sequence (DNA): TGTGCCAGCAGCCCACCACACCAGGGGGGCACTGAAGCTTTCTTT. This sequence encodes CASSPPHQGGTEAFF.

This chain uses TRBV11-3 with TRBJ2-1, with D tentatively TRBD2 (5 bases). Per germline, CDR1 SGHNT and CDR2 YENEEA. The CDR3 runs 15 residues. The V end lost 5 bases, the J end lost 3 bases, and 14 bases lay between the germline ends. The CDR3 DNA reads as TGTGCCAGCAGCCTGGGATGGCGGGTCTACAATGAGCAGTTCTTC. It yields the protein CASSLGWRVYNEQFF.

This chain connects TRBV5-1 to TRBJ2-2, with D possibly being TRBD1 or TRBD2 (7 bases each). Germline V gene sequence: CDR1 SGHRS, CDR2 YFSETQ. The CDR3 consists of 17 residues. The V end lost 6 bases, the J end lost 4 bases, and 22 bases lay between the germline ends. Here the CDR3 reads CASTKLQGRGRTGELFF. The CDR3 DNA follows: TGCGCCAGCACAAAACTACAGGGGAGGGGTCGCACCGGGGAGCTGTTTTTT.

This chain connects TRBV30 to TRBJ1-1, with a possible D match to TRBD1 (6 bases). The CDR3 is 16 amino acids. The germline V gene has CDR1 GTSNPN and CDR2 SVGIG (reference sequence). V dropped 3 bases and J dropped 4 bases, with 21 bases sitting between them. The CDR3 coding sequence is TGTGCCTGGAGAAGTTATTTACGGGGGGGGCTCACTGAAGCTTTCTTT. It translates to CAWRSYLRGGLTEAFF.

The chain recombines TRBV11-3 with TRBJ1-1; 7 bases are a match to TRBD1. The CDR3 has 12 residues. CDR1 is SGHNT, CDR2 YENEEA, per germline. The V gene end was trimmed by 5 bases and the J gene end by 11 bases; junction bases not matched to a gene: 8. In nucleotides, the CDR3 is TGTGCCAGCAGCCACCGACAGGGAGCGGCTTTCTTT. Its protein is CASSHRQGAAFF.